These 4 T cell receptor beta chains were sequenced from one sample in a study of T cell changes during pregnancy in multiple sclerosis. TCRdb's copy holds only in-frame clones and misses some; the assay was immunoSEQ multiplex PCR. The sample lists roughly 90,000 clones, around 93% occurring once. This specimen consisted of peripheral blood, obtained before pregnancy. These receptor sequences come from a female donor with multiple sclerosis, enrolled in a pregnancy study.

This chain joins TRBV19 and TRBJ2-2, with D possibly TRBD2 on 5 matching bases. CDR3 length: 15 amino acids. The germline CDR1 and CDR2 sequences are LNHDA and SQIVND (reference sequence). V lost 5 bases to trimming and J lost 2 bases, with 12 bases between them. The CDR3 bases are TGTGCCAGTAGTCCCTCCGGAGGAAACACCGGGGAGCTGTTTTTT. Amino acid sequence: CASSPSGGNTGELFF.

The chain carries TRBV5-4 and TRBJ2-5; D unclear. This CDR3 has 16 residues. Germline CDR1 and CDR2: SGHNT and YYREEE (reference sequence). Deletions cut 1 base from V and 1 base from J, with 14 bases between. In nucleotides, the CDR3 is TGTGCCAGCAGCTTGTGGTCCCCCAGATCCCAAGAGACCCAGTACTTC. Protein sequence: CASSLWSPRSQETQYF.

J is TRBJ1-2 and V is TRBV19, with D tentatively TRBD1 (6 bases). Germline CDR1 and CDR2: LNHDA and SQIVND (reference sequence). CDR3 length: 15 amino acids. With 5 bases removed from V and 8 bases from J, the gap between germline ends came to 21 bases. The CDR3 reads CASSVSGHPVGGYTF. Written as DNA, the CDR3 is TGTGCCAGTAGTGTTTCGGGACATCCCGTCGGGGGCTACACCTTC.

The genes are TRBV6-6 and TRBJ2-7; no clear D. V was shortened by 4 bases and J by 3 bases, with 7 bases between the two germline ends. There are 12 residues in the CDR3. In germline, CDR1 is MNHNY, CDR2 SVGAGI (reference sequence). CDR3 in DNA: TGTGCCAGCAGTTCCGCGGTCTACGAGCAGTACTTC. This encodes CASSSAVYEQYF.